This T cell receptor (beta chain) was found in a study of shared clonotypes between healthy human individuals. Study as a whole: Donor ages ranged 18 to 49 years: a couple of women, a few men. Notes on the study in general: It was only blood that was sampled, and tissue repertoires likely differ.

CDR1 and CDR2 from the germline V gene are WSHSY and SAAADI. V shed 3 bases and J 3 bases; nucleotides not matched to a gene: 8. The CDR3 totals 16 residues. A word on this clone: No antigen is known for it.

Unsorted PBMC DNA was run through sequencing on ten immunoSEQ deep assay plates. Using immunoSEQ multiplex PCR, the repertoire was profiled, and TCRdb retains in-frame clones only, with some absent. In the table there are about 490,000 clones, around 80% of which are singletons. This clonotype was obtained from a woman in her forties in good health. Some clones in this sample may be carry-over from other donors' samples. The chain recombines TRBV10-2 with TRBJ2-3; 8 positions match TRBD1. The source material was PBMCs. The CDR3 nucleotides read TGCGCCAGCAGTGACCCTGGACAGGGAACTACAGATACGCAGTATTTT. Protein product: CASSDPGQGTTDTQYF.